This T cell receptor beta chain was documented in a study of shared clonotypes between healthy human individuals. For sorted subsets, 150 to 200 ng DNA per replicate equaled about 31,000 T cell genomes. Generated by immunoSEQ multiplex PCR, the TCRdb table keeps only in-frame clones and is missing some. The sample contains approximately 2.1 million clones, over 85% of which appear only once. This clone was recorded once. This CDR3 has 15 residues. V shed 3 bases and J shed 4 bases, with 16 bases lying between them. The germline V gene encodes CDR1 SQVTM and CDR2 ANQGSEA. The chain links TRBV29-1 to TRBJ1-3; the D is unclear. Sequenced: naive CD4+ T cells from PBMCs. Subset in this sample: CD45RA+ positively selected. This TCR was recovered from a man younger than 30 in good health. Some clones in this sample may be carry-over from other donors' samples. CDR3 loop: CSVDRRRVVGNTIYF. CDR3 nucleotides: TGCAGCGTTGACCGCCGTAGGGTGGTAGGAAACACCATATATTTT.